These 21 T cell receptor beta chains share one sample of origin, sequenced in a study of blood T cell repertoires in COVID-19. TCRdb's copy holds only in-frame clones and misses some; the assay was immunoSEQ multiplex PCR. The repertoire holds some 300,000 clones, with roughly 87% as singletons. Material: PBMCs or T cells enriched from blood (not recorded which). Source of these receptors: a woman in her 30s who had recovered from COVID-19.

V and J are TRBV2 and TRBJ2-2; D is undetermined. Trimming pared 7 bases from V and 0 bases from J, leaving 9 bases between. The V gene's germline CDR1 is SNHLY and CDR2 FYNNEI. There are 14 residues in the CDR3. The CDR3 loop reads CASKSVPNTGELFF. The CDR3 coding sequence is TGTGCCAGCAAGTCGGTCCCGAACACCGGGGAGCTGTTTTTT.

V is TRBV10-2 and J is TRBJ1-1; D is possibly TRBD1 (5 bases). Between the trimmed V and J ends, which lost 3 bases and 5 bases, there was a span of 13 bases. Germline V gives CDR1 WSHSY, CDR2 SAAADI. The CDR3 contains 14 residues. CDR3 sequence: CASSDMGRVTEAFF. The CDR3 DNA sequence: TGCGCCAGCAGTGATATGGGCAGGGTAACTGAAGCTTTCTTT.

CDR3 sequence reads: CAWSLGGVEGDEQYF. The CDR3 coding sequence is TGTGCCTGGAGTCTTGGTGGAGTAGAGGGGGACGAGCAGTACTTC. V is TRBV30 and J is TRBJ2-7; a weak D match, TRBD1 (6 bases). Germline CDR1 reads GTSNPN; CDR2 reads SVGIG (reference sequence). Deletions cut 2 bases from V and 5 bases from J, with 19 bases between. CDR3 size: 15 residues.

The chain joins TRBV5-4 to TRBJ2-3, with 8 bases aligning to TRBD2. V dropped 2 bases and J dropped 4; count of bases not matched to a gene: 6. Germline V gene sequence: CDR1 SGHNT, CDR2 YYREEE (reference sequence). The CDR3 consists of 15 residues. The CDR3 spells CASSFGGEDPDTQYF. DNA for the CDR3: TGTGCCAGCAGCTTCGGGGGGGAGGACCCAGATACGCAGTATTTT.

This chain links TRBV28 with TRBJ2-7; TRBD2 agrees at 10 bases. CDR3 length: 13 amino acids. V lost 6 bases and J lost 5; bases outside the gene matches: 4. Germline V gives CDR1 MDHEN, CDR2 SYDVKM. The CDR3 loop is CASRIAGGHEQYF. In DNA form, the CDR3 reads TGTGCCAGCAGAATAGCGGGGGGCCACGAGCAGTACTTC.

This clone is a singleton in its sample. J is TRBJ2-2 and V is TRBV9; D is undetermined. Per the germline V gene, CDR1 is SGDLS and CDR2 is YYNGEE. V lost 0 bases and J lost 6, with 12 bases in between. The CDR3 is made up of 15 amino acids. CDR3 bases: TGTGCCAGCAGCGTAGGAGCCGCGGCCGCCGGGGAGCTGTTTTTT. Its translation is CASSVGAAAAGELFF.

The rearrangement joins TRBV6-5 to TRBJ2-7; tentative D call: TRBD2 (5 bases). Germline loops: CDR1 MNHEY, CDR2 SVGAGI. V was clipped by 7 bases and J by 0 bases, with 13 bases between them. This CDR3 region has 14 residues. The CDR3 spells CASKGGWYSYEQYF. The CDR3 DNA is TGTGCCAGCAAGGGCGGGTGGTACTCCTACGAGCAGTACTTC.

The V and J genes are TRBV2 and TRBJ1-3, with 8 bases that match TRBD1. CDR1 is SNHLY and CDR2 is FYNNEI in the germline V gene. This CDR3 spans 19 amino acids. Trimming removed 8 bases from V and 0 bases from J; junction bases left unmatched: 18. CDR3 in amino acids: CASGGGRGPSRSSGNTIYF. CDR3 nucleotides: TGTGCCAGCGGGGGCGGCAGGGGGCCCAGTAGGAGCTCTGGAAACACCATATATTTT.

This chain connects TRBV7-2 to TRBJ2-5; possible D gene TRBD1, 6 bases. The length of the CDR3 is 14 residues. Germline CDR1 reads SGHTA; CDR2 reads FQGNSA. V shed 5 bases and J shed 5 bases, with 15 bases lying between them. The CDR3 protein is CASSRYRESETQYF. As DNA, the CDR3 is TGTGCCAGCAGCCGGTACAGGGAGTCGGAGACCCAGTACTTC.

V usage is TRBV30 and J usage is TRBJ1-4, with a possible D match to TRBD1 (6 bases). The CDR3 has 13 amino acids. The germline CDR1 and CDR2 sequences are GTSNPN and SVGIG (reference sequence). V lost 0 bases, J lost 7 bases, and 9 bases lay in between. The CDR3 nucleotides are TGTGCCTGGAGTGTTTTACAGGGTGAAAAACTGTTTTTT. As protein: CAWSVLQGEKLFF.

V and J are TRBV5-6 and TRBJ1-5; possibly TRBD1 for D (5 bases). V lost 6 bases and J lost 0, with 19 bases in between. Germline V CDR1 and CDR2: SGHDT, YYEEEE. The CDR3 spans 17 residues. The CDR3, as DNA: TGTGCCAGCACCCGCCGTACAGGAGTTTATAGCAATCAGCCCCAGCATTTT. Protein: CASTRRTGVYSNQPQHF.

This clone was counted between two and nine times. The CDR3 DNA sequence: TGTGCCAGCTCCCAAGGGACAGGGTCGAACACCGGGGAGCTGTTTTTT. Translation: CASSQGTGSNTGELFF. The chain combines TRBV18 with TRBJ2-2, with 9 positions matching TRBD1. Germline CDR1 and CDR2: KGHSH and LQKENI. The CDR3 has 16 amino acids. J lost 0 bases, V lost 6 bases, and 5 bases had no gene match.

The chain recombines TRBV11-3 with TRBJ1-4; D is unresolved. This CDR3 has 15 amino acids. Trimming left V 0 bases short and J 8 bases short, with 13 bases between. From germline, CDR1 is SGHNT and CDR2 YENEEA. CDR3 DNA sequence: TGTGCCAGCAGCTTAGATCTAGTGATGGAGGAAAAACTGTTTTTT. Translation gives CASSLDLVMEEKLFF.

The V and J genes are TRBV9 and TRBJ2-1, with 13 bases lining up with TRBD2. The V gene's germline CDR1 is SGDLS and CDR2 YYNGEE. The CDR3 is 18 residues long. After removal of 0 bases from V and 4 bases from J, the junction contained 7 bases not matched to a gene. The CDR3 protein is CASSVAERLAGGYNEQFF. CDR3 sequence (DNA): TGTGCCAGCAGCGTAGCCGAAAGACTAGCGGGGGGATACAATGAGCAGTTCTTC.

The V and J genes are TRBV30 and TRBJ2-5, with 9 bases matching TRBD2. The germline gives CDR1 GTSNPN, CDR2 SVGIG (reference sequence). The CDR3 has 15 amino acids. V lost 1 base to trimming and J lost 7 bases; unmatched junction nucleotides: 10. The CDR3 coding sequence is TGTGCCTGGAGTGCGAGCGGGGGGCCGGGAGGGACCCAGTACTTC. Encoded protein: CAWSASGGPGGTQYF.

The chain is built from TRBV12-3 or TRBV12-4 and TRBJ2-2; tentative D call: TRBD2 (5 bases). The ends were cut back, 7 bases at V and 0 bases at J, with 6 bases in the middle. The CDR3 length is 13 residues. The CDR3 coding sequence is TGTGCCAGCACCGGGGCGAACACCGGGGAGCTGTTTTTT. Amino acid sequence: CASTGANTGELFF.

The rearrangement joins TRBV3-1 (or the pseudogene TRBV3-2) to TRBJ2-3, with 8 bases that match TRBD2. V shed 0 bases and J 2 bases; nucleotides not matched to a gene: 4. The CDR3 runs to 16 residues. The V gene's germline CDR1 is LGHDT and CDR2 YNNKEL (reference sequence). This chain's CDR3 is CASSQEGRGVTDTQYF. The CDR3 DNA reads TGTGCCAGCAGCCAAGAAGGGCGGGGGGTCACAGATACGCAGTATTTT.

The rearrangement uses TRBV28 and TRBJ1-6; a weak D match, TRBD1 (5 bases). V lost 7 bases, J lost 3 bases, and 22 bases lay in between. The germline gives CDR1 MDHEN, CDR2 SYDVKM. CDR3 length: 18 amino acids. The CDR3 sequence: CASTKTGGQGLYNSPLHF. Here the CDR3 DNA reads TGTGCCAGCACCAAAACAGGAGGTCAGGGACTCTATAATTCACCCCTCCACTTT. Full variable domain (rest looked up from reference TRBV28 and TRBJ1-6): DVKVTQSSRYLVKRTGEKVFLECVQDMDHENMFWYRQDPGLGLRLIYFSYDVKMKEKGDIPEGYSVSREKKERFSLILESASTNQTSMYLCASTKTGGQGLYNSPLHFGNGTRLTVT.

The CDR3 DNA sequence: TGTGCCAGTAGTCCTCTGACCCTGGACAGGGGGAGTGACAATGAGCAGTTCTTC. It encodes CASSPLTLDRGSDNEQFF. This chain connects TRBV19 to TRBJ2-1; 10 positions agree with TRBD1. Per germline, CDR1 LNHDA and CDR2 SQIVND (reference sequence). Unmatched junction bases numbered 15, after V lost 5 bases and J lost 5 bases. The CDR3 runs to 18 residues. Drawing the rest from reference TRBV19 and TRBJ2-1, the complete variable domain is DGGITQSPKYLFRKEGQNVTLSCEQNLNHDAMYWYRQDPGQGLRLIYYSQIVNDFQKGDIAEGYSVSREKKESFPLTVTSAQKNPTAFYLCASSPLTLDRGSDNEQFFGPGTRLTVL.

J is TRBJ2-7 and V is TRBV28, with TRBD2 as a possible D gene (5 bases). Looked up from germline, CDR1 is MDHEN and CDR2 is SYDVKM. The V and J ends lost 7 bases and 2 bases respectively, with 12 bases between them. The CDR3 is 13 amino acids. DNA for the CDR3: TGTGCCAGCATCGGACTCCCCGCCTACGAGCAGTACTTC. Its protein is CASIGLPAYEQYF. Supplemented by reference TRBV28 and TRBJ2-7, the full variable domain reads DVKVTQSSRYLVKRTGEKVFLECVQDMDHENMFWYRQDPGLGLRLIYFSYDVKMKEKGDIPEGYSVSREKKERFSLILESASTNQTSMYLCASIGLPAYEQYFGPGTRLTVT.

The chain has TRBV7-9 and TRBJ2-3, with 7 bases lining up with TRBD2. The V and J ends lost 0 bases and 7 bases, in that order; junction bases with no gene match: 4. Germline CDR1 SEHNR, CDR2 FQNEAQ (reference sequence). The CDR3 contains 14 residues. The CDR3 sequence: CASSLAGEGNTQYF. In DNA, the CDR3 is TGTGCCAGCAGCTTAGCGGGGGAGGGGAATACGCAGTATTTT. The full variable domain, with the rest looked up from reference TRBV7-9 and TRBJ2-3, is DTGVSQNPRHKITKRGQNVTFRCDPISEHNRLYWYRQTLGQGPEFLTYFQNEAQLEKSRLLSDRFSAERPKGSFSTLEIQRTEQGDSAMYLCASSLAGEGNTQYFGPGTRLTVL.